The entry that follows covers one T cell receptor beta chain sequence. Recruited during active infection, patients (from Seattle) were subsequently followed longitudinally. This specimen belongs to a study of blood T cell repertoires in COVID-19. As for the study in general: The United States, Italy and Spain supplied acute and convalescent COVID-19 samples. PBMCs, B-cell-depleted T cells, or T cells provided the cDNA or gDNA that made up the material.

Authors' analysis steps: How many nucleated cells were present was estimated from reference gene primer amplification. The protocol was immunoSEQ multiplex PCR, while the TCRdb copy is restricted to in-frame clones and leaves out a portion. That table gives V, J and clone size, and the DNA gave D and trimming. Of more than 75,000 clones in the sample, 80% to 90% were seen once. The sequence was obtained from a man aged 50 or older with COVID-19, enrolled during active disease. Sample: peripheral blood.

The CDR3 DNA sequence: TGTGCCAGCAGCTTAGGAGGGAGCTCCTATAATTCACCCCTCCACTTT. This gives the protein CASSLGGSSYNSPLHF. The rearrangement joins TRBV5-4 to TRBJ1-6; no reliable D call. Germline V gene lookup returns CDR1 SGHNT and CDR2 YYREEE (reference sequence). The CDR3 has 16 amino acids. V lost 2 bases, J lost 0 bases, and 9 bases lay in between.